The source of this T cell receptor beta chain is a study of tumor and adjacent non-tumor tissue in lung cancer (dated by TCRdb to 2016 to 2019). About the investigation overall: Of the cohort, about a dozen patients had adenocarcinoma, 2 had squamous cell carcinoma and 1 had small cell lung cancer. The 15 or so patients were aged about 30 to 76 years, included about 10 men and 5 women, and had TNM stage I to III disease. Sequencing produced 130 million or so productive TCRbeta reads in total, an average of about 4.5 million reads per sample. Using bulk TCRbeta repertoires from 15 lung cancer patients, the study set lung tumor tissue side by side with matched distant non-tumor lung tissue. Around 31 paired specimens, one tumor and one normal lung sample per patient, were profiled by TCRbeta CDR3 sequencing.

CDR1 is given as SGHAT and CDR2 as FQNNGV, both from the germline V gene. V is cut by 0 bases and J by 0 bases, and the space between the germline ends is 6 bases. From the cysteine through the phenylalanine, the CDR3 covers 14 amino acids. Just CDR3 DNA is preserved here, 42 bases in frame from base 1. RNA was isolated from bulk, unsorted tissue, and RNA quality was assessed with a NanoDrop ND-1000 and an Agilent 2100. Newly diagnosed lung cancer patients without prior chemotherapy who had been admitted for thoracic surgery in China between August and November 2014 were enrolled as donors. Patients who had received previous radiotherapy or chemotherapy, or who had another concurrent cancer, were excluded from the study. Surgical tissue pieces of roughly 1-2.2 cm3 were preserved in RNAlater solution and stored at -80 °C until use. With regard to this clonotype: No antigen is known for it. No much larger clone is present one base from it, and per-base qualities are unavailable.

Beyond this particular receptor, the publication reports: With only roughly 15 patients in the cohort, the authors noted that larger samples and more detailed clinical data are needed. Younger patients had significantly higher TCR diversity, and higher tumor TCR diversity was associated with shorter overall and disease-free survival. Tumor tissue showed significantly higher TCR diversity (inverse Simpson) than normal lung tissue, at roughly 430 vs 170 (P = 0.0075, Mann-Whitney U test). The methods do not name the sequencing platform or mention unique molecular identifiers. Because peripheral blood was not sequenced, the blood TCRbeta repertoires of the lung cancer patients in the study went unexamined. The top 100 clones made up a significantly larger cumulative share of the repertoire in normal lung than in tumor tissue.

Libraries came from multiplex PCR. Sequenced using an Illumina HiSeq 2500. Following protocols modified from ARM-PCR, the researchers constructed TCRbeta libraries through three rounds of nested PCR with primers (Table S4). Before sequencing, PCR products of 200-500 bp were excised from the gel and purified with the QIAquick gel extraction kit. The original methods were these. Reads were cleaned using Trimmomatic, were merged into complete CDR3 sequences using FLASH, and were assigned to V(D)J germline segments using MiTCR. Clonal diversity was calculated as the inverse Simpson's index using VDJtools. In-frame sequences lacking a premature stop codon were counted as productive reads. TCRdb passed the public sequencing reads through fastp at Q25 and MiXCR, retaining productive beta sequences. Records with the same CDR3 protein are collapsed into one entry carrying the most frequent genes and DNA. These V and J calls rely on TCRdb rather than the paper's analysis. The sample profile shows just over 200,000 distinct CDR3 sequences; around 70% of them were found once. Approximately 26% of the sample comes from the top ten.

This receptor was taken from a man in his 60s with non-small cell lung cancer. The rearranged segments are TRBV11-2 and TRBJ2-7, with no confident D gene call. Material for sequencing was lung tumor tissue. CDR3 loop: CASSLDPDSYEQYF. The DNA sequence follows: TGTGCCAGCAGCTTAGACCCCGACTCCTACGAGCAGTACTTC.